Listed below are T cell receptor beta chains from one sample, sequenced in a study of CD8 T cells in Susac syndrome. TCRdb redid the calling of the immunoSEQ multiplex PCR reads with MiXCR, one entry per CDR3 protein. The sample contains approximately 120,000 distinct CDR3 sequences, more than 75% of which appear only once. Input material: CD8+ T cells from PBMCs. The receptors stem from a human donor with multiple sclerosis. The conserved cysteine and the conserved F or W are not part of the CDR3 here.

CDR3 | J | length | V
ASSSGLHTYEQY | TRBJ2-7 | 12 | TRBV28
ASSPPGVTTNGNEQF | TRBJ2-1 | 15 | TRBV4-1
ASSPRTGNEQF | TRBJ2-1 | 11 | TRBV3-1
ASSSGLDNEQF | TRBJ2-1 | 11 | TRBV7-9
ASSLGTGRTYEQY | TRBJ2-7 | 13 | TRBV27
ASSLAAGIYEQY | TRBJ2-7 | 12 | TRBV27
ASSLGVKSTDTQY | TRBJ2-3 | 13 | TRBV5-6
ASSPGWGLGAYEQY | TRBJ2-7 | 14 | TRBV7-2
ATSFGTSVAGELF | TRBJ2-2 | 13 | TRBV15
ASSYHLGASSSGRAYNEQF | TRBJ2-1 | 19 | TRBV27
ASSMGGLGEAF | TRBJ1-1 | 11 | TRBV19
ASSLSLTGAEHTQY | TRBJ2-3 | 14 | TRBV28
ASSTTGEQY | TRBJ2-7 | 9 | TRBV6-5
ASSFGRVYEQY | TRBJ2-7 | 11 | TRBV7-2
ASSSGTASAEAF | TRBJ1-1 | 12 | TRBV7-9
ASSKDDYSGYEQY | TRBJ2-7 | 13 | TRBV28
ASSWGVKNIQY | TRBJ2-4 | 11 | TRBV19
ASSVVVLAGVRQF | TRBJ2-1 | 13 | TRBV9
ASSLDRENTIY | TRBJ1-3 | 11 | TRBV7-9
ASSLSGTGGYEQY | TRBJ2-7 | 13 | TRBV4-1
ASSDFSGSQETQY | TRBJ2-5 | 13 | TRBV6-1
ASSSSWTGGYEQY | TRBJ2-7 | 13 | TRBV13
ASSWAQGSLNEQY | TRBJ2-7 | 13 | TRBV5-1
ASSWGTVEAF | TRBJ1-1 | 10 | TRBV12-3/TRBV12-4
SSRGLALPDTQY | TRBJ2-3 | 12 | TRBV29-1
ASSLWETEAF | TRBJ1-1 | 10 | TRBV5-6
ASSQVADYEQY | TRBJ2-7 | 11 | TRBV14
AWSVMAGATQPQH | TRBJ1-5 | 13 | TRBV30
ASSSHYEQY | TRBJ2-7 | 9 | TRBV27
ASSIGVNTEAF | TRBJ1-1 | 11 | TRBV19
ASIGGTNTGELF | TRBJ2-2 | 12 | TRBV12-3/TRBV12-4
ASSLSRGGDTQY | TRBJ2-3 | 12 | TRBV27
ASSQDDSYNEQF | TRBJ2-1 | 12 | TRBV4-3
ASSPPGLTKNIQY | TRBJ2-4 | 13 | TRBV7-9
ASSLADSSYNEQF | TRBJ2-1 | 13 | TRBV7-8
SSEPFDRPYNSPLH | TRBJ1-6 | 14 | TRBV20-1
ASSEGSGANVLT | TRBJ2-6 | 12 | TRBV7-6
ASSQALTGGAYGYT | TRBJ1-2 | 14 | TRBV4-1
ASSSPRAF | TRBJ1-1 | 8 | TRBV11-3
ASRDLPGEKLF | TRBJ1-4 | 11 | TRBV7-9
ASSDSQGGGYT | TRBJ1-2 | 11 | TRBV3-1
SARDLDRTKGAYEQY | TRBJ2-7 | 15 | TRBV20-1
ASSLALGTETQY | TRBJ2-5 | 12 | TRBV5-1
ASSSDSTLGEQF | TRBJ2-1 | 12 | TRBV11-2
ASSLDRGSYNEQF | TRBJ2-1 | 13 | TRBV4-1